This TCR beta chain was sequenced for a study of blood T cell repertoires in COVID-19. Looking at the study overall: Donors in the United States, Italy and Spain gave samples during acute or convalescent COVID-19.

V gave up 5 bases and J gave up 4 bases; unmatched junction bases: 5. The V gene's germline CDR1 is SGHDT and CDR2 YYEEEE. The CDR3 contains 13 residues. In the authors' methods: The authors estimated nucleated cell counts from reference gene primer amplification. Assay: immunoSEQ multiplex PCR; the TCRdb copy retains only in-frame clones and omits some. V, J and clone size reflect that table, while D and trimming were determined from the DNA. The sample holds more than 100,000 clones, approximately 87% seen once. The chain is built from TRBV5-6 and TRBJ1-1, with 7 bases identical to TRBD1. Sequencing was done on a sample of peripheral blood. This TCR derives from a woman in her 70s with acute or convalescent COVID-19. This CDR3 is CASRQGRATEAFF. The CDR3 DNA reads TGTGCCAGCAGACAGGGGCGGGCCACTGAAGCTTTCTTT.